These T cell receptor beta chains were read from a single sample in a study of T cells in Graves' hyperthyroidism and ophthalmopathy. One entry per CDR3 protein, called by TCRdb with MiXCR from the multiplex PCR reads. The sample includes roughly 630,000 distinct CDR3 sequences, 15% to 18% of them seen just once. The sample comprised blood. These receptors came from a woman aged 25 to 39 with Graves' hyperthyroidism. Each CDR3 is given with its conserved first and last residue. The order of the fields is J gene, V gene, CDR3 protein.

TRBJ1-1	TRBV7-6	CASSQRAYSEAFF
TRBJ1-2	TRBV7-2	CASSLQSNYGYTF
TRBJ2-5	TRBV11-2	CASRRRDVQETQYF
TRBJ2-2	TRBV5-1	CASSQRGEGTGELFF
TRBJ1-1	TRBV20-1	CSALPATGQIMNTEAFF
TRBJ2-3	TRBV7-3	CASSLIGSGNSDTQYF
TRBJ1-1	TRBV5-1	CASSFWENTEAFF
TRBJ1-1	TRBV27	CATRTGARNTEAFF
TRBJ1-1	TRBV6-1	CASRWTTNTEAFF
TRBJ1-5	TRBV20-1	CSARRVGNQPQHF
TRBJ1-4	TRBV3-1	CASSHGPATNEKLFF
TRBJ1-5	TRBV27	CASATGDQPQHF
TRBJ2-5	TRBV7-2	CASSLGGSQETQYF
TRBJ2-1	TRBV20-1	CSAPTSDVVSGRYNEQFF
TRBJ2-7	TRBV7-8	CASTPWDIGSYEQYF
TRBJ2-1	TRBV7-9	CASSLVGSSSSYNEQFF
TRBJ2-7	TRBV6-1	CASRSLGYEQYF
TRBJ2-7	TRBV11-2	CASSSHYALASYEQYF
TRBJ2-3	TRBV20-1	CSASPVLAGTDTQYF
TRBJ2-3	TRBV20-1	CSASSLMSRERTDTQYF
TRBJ1-5	TRBV24-1	CATSEAGGGQPQHF
TRBJ2-3	TRBV20-1	CGALGGTRFTDTQYF
TRBJ2-1	TRBV24-1	CATSDLGGPRNEQFF
TRBJ2-1	TRBV6-1	CASSYGGRAYNEQFF
TRBJ2-1	TRBV29-1	CSVGGGLASSSYNEQFF
TRBJ2-5	TRBV7-2	CASSLESVGTQYF
TRBJ2-5	TRBV7-3	CASSPLAGEGETQYF
TRBJ2-5	TRBV5-6	CASSLGESRGKHF